The 21 T cell receptor beta chains below all came from one sample that was sequenced in a study of blood T cells in healthy people across ages. A second PCR, run for roughly 7 to 11 cycles, used a sample-barcoded 5' primer plus a J-beta primer mix. TCRdb reanalysed the 5' RACE reads using MiXCR and keeps one entry per CDR3 protein. The table has 550,000 to 600,000 distinct CDR3 sequences, 45% to 55% seen once. The sample was blood. The receptors were sampled from a man older than 75 in good health.

The genes are TRBV11-2 and TRBJ1-1; the D gene is possibly TRBD1 (5 bases). V lost 0 bases, J lost 2 bases, and 22 bases lay in between. Germline lookup yields CDR1 SGHAT and CDR2 FQNNGV. The CDR3 is 19 amino acids. CDR3 sequence: CASSLDRRTHGRINTEAFF. The CDR3 region has the DNA TGTGCCAGCAGCTTAGATCGGAGGACACATGGGCGAATTAACACTGAAGCTTTCTTT.

This clonotype was recorded a few times. V and J are TRBV3-1 and TRBJ2-3, with TRBD2 matching 8 bases. V dropped 0 bases and J dropped 0; count of bases not matched to a gene: 2. CDR3 size: 16 residues. Germline V gene lookup returns CDR1 LGHDT and CDR2 YNNKEL (reference sequence). CDR3 DNA: TGTGCCAGCAGCCAAGATCTAGCGGGTAGCACAGATACGCAGTATTTT. Amino acids: CASSQDLAGSTDTQYF.

The V gene is TRBV7-2, the J gene TRBJ2-5, with TRBD1 matching over 9 bases. The J call is doubtful: the DNA matches TRBJ2-7 better. The CDR3 has 16 residues. The germline V gene encodes CDR1 SGHTA and CDR2 FQGNSA. DNA of the CDR3: TGTGCCAGCAGCCCGGACAGGGGAGTCTGGACCTACGAGCAGTACTTC. This gives the protein CASSPDRGVWTYEQYF.

The chain joins TRBV12-3 or TRBV12-4 to TRBJ1-5, with 7 positions matching TRBD1. Trimming cost V 7 bases and J 4 bases; bases outside gene matches: 7. The CDR3 has 14 amino acids. The CDR3 DNA sequence: TGTGCCAGCACCAAGACAGGGAGGAATCAGCCCCAGCATTTT. This encodes CASTKTGRNQPQHF.

This clonotype was observed a few times. This chain links TRBV29-1 with TRBJ2-3; perhaps TRBD1 as D (5 bases). The V end lost 7 bases, the J end lost 1 base, and 12 bases lay between the germline ends. The CDR3 runs 13 residues. Germline V gene lookup returns CDR1 SQVTM and CDR2 ANQGSEA. DNA of the CDR3: TGCAGCGCCGACAGTGATGGCACAGATACGCAGTATTTT. Residues: CSADSDGTDTQYF.

This clonotype occurred many times. CDR3 sequence reads: CASTGSLGGRSAYEQYF. The CDR3 DNA reads TGTGCCAGCACCGGATCTCTAGGTGGACGTTCGGCCTACGAGCAGTACTTC. The rearrangement joins TRBV7-2 to TRBJ2-7; D is unclear. This CDR3 has 17 amino acids. Deletions cut 7 bases from V and 2 bases from J, with 24 bases between. CDR1 SGHTA and CDR2 FQGNSA come from the germline V gene.

Regarding this clonotype: A junction end diverges from the germline sequence, so it may reflect a read error. The rearrangement uses TRBV6-2 or TRBV6-3 and TRBJ2-7; TRBD1 or TRBD2 may be the D gene (5 bases each). The J call may not be correct, given that the DNA end is closer to TRBJ2-5. Germline CDR1 MNHEY, CDR2 SVGEGT. The CDR3 has 13 residues. CDR3 sequence: CTSSRGREETQYF. Here the CDR3 DNA reads TGTACCAGCAGTCGGGGACGTGAGGAGACCCAGTACTTC.

The rearrangement uses TRBV7-3 and TRBJ2-1, with 11 bases matching TRBD2. The V and J ends lost 5 bases and 9 bases, in that order; junction bases with no gene match: 9. Germline V gene data show CDR1 as SGHTA and CDR2 as FQGTGA. CDR3 length: 15 amino acids. CDR3 region: CASSMIAGGQGEQFF. The CDR3 bases are TGTGCCAGCAGCATGATAGCGGGGGGGCAGGGTGAGCAGTTCTTC.

Only one count was recorded for this clonotype. The V gene is TRBV20-1, the J gene TRBJ2-1; TRBD2 agrees at 7 bases. The germline V gene has CDR1 DFQATT and CDR2 SNEGSKA (reference sequence). The CDR3 covers 15 residues. The V gene end was trimmed by 3 bases and the J gene end by 6 bases; junction bases not matched to a gene: 11. Here the CDR3 DNA reads TGCAGTGCTAGGCCGATGTTTGCGGGAGTCAATGAGCAGTTCTTC. It specifies CSARPMFAGVNEQFF.

This clonotype was seen a handful of times. This chain connects TRBV20-1 to TRBJ2-7; 11 bases are a match to TRBD1. Germline CDR1 DFQATT, CDR2 SNEGSKA (reference sequence). This CDR3 comprises 13 residues. J gave up 0 bases and V 6 bases, and 1 base lay outside the gene matches. The CDR3 DNA follows: TGCAGTGCGGGACAGGGGGACTCCTACGAGCAGTACTTC. Encoded protein: CSAGQGDSYEQYF.

The sample holds a few counts of this clonotype. The chain employs TRBV7-3 and TRBJ2-6, with 7 bases aligning to TRBD1. The CDR3 has 16 amino acids. Per germline, CDR1 SGHTA and CDR2 FQGTGA. V lost 4 bases and J lost 0; bases outside the gene matches: 3. The chain's CDR3 is CASSWDRNSGANVLTF. CDR3 in DNA: TGTGCCAGCAGCTGGGACAGAAACTCTGGGGCCAACGTCCTGACTTTC. Together with reference TRBV7-3 and TRBJ2-6, the CDR3 gives the full variable domain: GAGVSQTPSNKVTEKGKYVELRCDPISGHTALYWYRQSLGQGPEFLIYFQGTGAADDSGLPNDRFFAVRPEGSVSTLKIQRTERGDSAVYLCASSWDRNSGANVLTFGAGSRLTVL.

The chain links TRBV7-2 to TRBJ2-3; either TRBD1 or TRBD2 may supply D (5 bases each). CDR1 is SGHTA, CDR2 FQGNSA, per germline. This CDR3 is built from 14 residues. V was trimmed by 5 bases and J by 4 bases, leaving 13 bases between them. Written as DNA, the CDR3 is TGTGCCAGCAGCCGCGGGTGGGGGTCAGATACGCAGTATTTT. Encoded protein: CASSRGWGSDTQYF.

This clonotype was found a few times. The CDR3 region has the DNA TGCGCCAGCAGCTTGGCGGGGGGCCTCTCTGGGGCCAACGTCCTGACTTTC. It is translated as CASSLAGGLSGANVLTF. This chain connects TRBV5-1 to TRBJ2-6, with a tentative D call TRBD2 (7 bases). The germline V gene has CDR1 SGHRS and CDR2 YFSETQ. The CDR3 length is 17 residues. The V end was cut by 0 bases, the J end by 0 bases, with 10 bases between.

This sequence joins TRBV7-2 and TRBJ2-7; 7 bases map to TRBD1. The V and J ends lost 3 bases and 2 bases, in that order; junction bases with no gene match: 7. The CDR3 is 15 amino acids. Looked up from germline, CDR1 is SGHTA and CDR2 is FQGNSA. The CDR3 coding sequence is TGTGCCAGCAGCTTCTCCGGGACAGAGACCTACGAGCAGTACTTC. Translating it yields CASSFSGTETYEQYF.

A word on this clonotype: Mismatch with germline at one junction end may stem from a read error. The chain combines TRBV15 with TRBJ2-7; no clear D gene. This CDR3 comprises 14 residues. Germline CDR1 LNHNV, CDR2 YYDKDF (reference sequence). This CDR3 is CATSRATDGREQYF. CDR3 bases: TGTGCCACCAGTAGAGCTACGGATGGTCGGGAGCAGTACTTC.

The rearrangement links TRBV6-2 or TRBV6-3 to TRBJ2-5, with 7 bases that match TRBD1. CDR1 and CDR2 from the germline V gene are MNHEY and SVGEGT. V was clipped by 8 bases and J by 2 bases; unmatched bases: 5. The CDR3 is made up of 13 amino acids. The chain's CDR3 is CASRLTGQETQYF. In DNA form, the CDR3 reads TGTGCCAGCCGCTTGACAGGGCAAGAGACCCAGTACTTC.

Comment on this clonotype: A much larger clone lies a single base off, so this may be a read error. The gene calls are TRBV7-9 and TRBJ2-4; 9 bases map to TRBD1. There are 13 residues in the CDR3. Germline assignment: CDR1 SEHNR and CDR2 FQNEAQ (reference sequence). The CDR3 DNA reads as TGTACCAGCAGCGGACAGGGGTTCGGCATTCAGTACTTC. This sequence encodes CTSSGQGFGIQYF.

This clonotype was observed a handful of times. The CDR3 sequence: CASSTQGVGETQYF. In DNA form, the CDR3 reads TGTGCCAGCAGCACACAGGGGGTAGGAGAGACCCAGTACTTC. The chain employs TRBV7-2 and TRBJ2-5, with 8 bases lining up with TRBD1. Germline-derived CDR1 and CDR2 are SGHTA and FQGNSA. CDR3 length equals 14 residues. V was pared by 5 bases and J by 4 bases, with 6 bases of the junction left unmatched.

This clonotype was seen only a few times. CDR3 region: CSARVSGGGDTQYF. Written as DNA, the CDR3 is TGCAGTGCTAGAGTTAGCGGGGGAGGAGATACGCAGTATTTT. The rearrangement joins TRBV20-1 to TRBJ2-3; TRBD2 agrees at 9 bases. The V and J ends lost 1 base and 5 bases, in that order; junction bases with no gene match: 4. The germline CDR1 and CDR2 sequences are DFQATT and SNEGSKA (reference sequence). The CDR3 runs to 14 residues.

This clonotype was seen many times. The chain combines TRBV10-3 with TRBJ2-1; possible D gene TRBD2, 5 bases. CDR3 length: 13 amino acids. Trimming took 3 bases from V and 3 from J, leaving 6 bases between them. CDR1 is ENHRY, CDR2 SYGVKD, per germline. CDR3 loop: CAISERDYNEQFF. Written as DNA, the CDR3 is TGTGCCATCAGTGAACGGGACTACAATGAGCAGTTCTTC.

This chain connects TRBV6-2 or TRBV6-3 to TRBJ1-1; D is undetermined. The CDR3 runs to 15 residues. Trimming cost V 5 bases and J 0 bases, with 13 bases left between them. Per the germline V gene, CDR1 is MNHEY and CDR2 is SVGEGT. The CDR3 DNA is TGTGCCAGCAGTCCCCGCCCGGGGATGAACACTGAAGCTTTCTTT. Translating it yields CASSPRPGMNTEAFF.